These T cell receptor beta chains were read from a single sample in a study of blood T cell repertoires in COVID-19. Method: immunoSEQ multiplex PCR; TCRdb's copy keeps in-frame clones and lacks some. Of 230,000 or so clones listed, about 91% are singletons. Sequencing was performed on peripheral blood. All receptors derive from a woman aged 40 to 55 who had recovered from COVID-19. The CDR3 runs from the conserved cysteine through the conserved F or W. A D gene is named only where the DNA matches it firmly. Clone size is stated in some rows and not others, as once, few, many or a class when expanded.

TRBV12-3/TRBV12-4	TRBJ2-7	-	TRBD2	CASRTSGVNQQYF	TGTGCCAGCCGGACTAGCGGGGTGAATCAGCAGTACTTC
TRBV7-3	TRBJ2-1	-	TRBD2	CASSLIGGDHEQFF	TGTGCCAGCAGCTTAATTGGGGGGGACCATGAGCAGTTCTTC
TRBV7-9	TRBJ2-7	-	-	CASSQATYEQYF	TGTGCCAGCAGTCAGGCCACCTACGAGCAGTACTTC
TRBV25-1	TRBJ2-7	-	TRBD1	CASSVLWGQGYEQYF	TGTGCCAGCAGTGTACTTTGGGGACAGGGGTACGAGCAGTACTTC
TRBV28	TRBJ2-1	-	TRBD2	CASSSSGGALTEQFF	TGTGCCAGCAGTTCTAGCGGGGGGGCCCTTACTGAGCAGTTCTTC
TRBV30	TRBJ1-2	once	-	CAWSSVYGYTF	TGTGCCTGGAGTTCTGTCTATGGCTACACCTTC
TRBV18	TRBJ2-2	-	-	CASSPFPRQVNTGELFF	TGTGCCAGCTCACCATTCCCCAGACAAGTTAACACCGGGGAGCTGTTTTTT
TRBV6-5	TRBJ2-3	few	-	CASRPGGAYTQYF	TGTGCCAGCAGGCCCGGAGGGGCATATACGCAGTATTTT
TRBV10-1	TRBJ2-3	-	-	CASTGQGTQYF	TGCGCCAGCACAGGGCAGGGCACGCAGTATTTT
TRBV11-2	TRBJ1-2	-	-	CASSPQTGYGYTF	TGTGCCAGCAGCCCCCAGACAGGCTATGGCTACACCTTC
TRBV5-1	TRBJ2-1	-	TRBD2	CASSTGTTPYNEQFF	TGCGCCAGCAGCACCGGGACTACCCCTTACAATGAGCAGTTCTTC
TRBV3-1/TRBV3-2	TRBJ2-3	-	TRBD2	CASSHGGNADTQYF	TGTGCCAGCAGCCACGGGGGGAACGCAGATACGCAGTATTTT
TRBV28	TRBJ1-3	-	-	CASSPGGSSGNTIYF	TGTGCCAGCAGCCCCGGGGGGTCCTCTGGAAACACCATATATTTT
TRBV4-3	TRBJ1-2	-	-	CASSQVLGLNYGYTF	TGCGCCAGCAGCCAAGTACTCGGACTCAACTATGGCTACACCTTC
TRBV5-1	TRBJ2-3	once	-	CASSHRQTDTQYF	TGCGCCAGCAGCCACCGACAGACAGATACGCAGTATTTT
TRBV24-1	TRBJ2-2	-	-	CATSRRDIDTGELFF	TGTGCCACCAGTCGACGGGACATAGACACCGGGGAGCTGTTTTTT
TRBV7-9	TRBJ1-1	-	-	CASSLALGENTEAFF	TGTGCCAGCAGCTTAGCTCTCGGGGAGAACACTGAAGCTTTCTTT
TRBV6-5	TRBJ1-5	-	-	CASSSGSQPQHF	TGTGCCAGCAGTTCGGGGAGTCAGCCCCAGCATTTT
TRBV12-3/TRBV12-4	TRBJ1-2	once	TRBD1	CASSPTGRYGYTF	TGTGCCAGCAGCCCGACAGGGAGGTATGGCTACACCTTC
TRBV28	TRBJ2-7	-	-	CASSLDRVVNEQYF	TGTGCCAGCAGCCTGGACAGAGTAGTAAACGAGCAGTACTTC
TRBV10-2	TRBJ2-7	-	TRBD1	CASRTPGTDLYEQYF	TGCGCCAGCAGGACCCCCGGGACAGATCTCTACGAGCAGTACTTC
TRBV11-2	TRBJ2-3	once	-	CASSAPGHLGNTQYF	TGTGCCAGCAGCGCGCCGGGACACCTTGGGAATACGCAGTATTTT
TRBV19	TRBJ2-7	-	-	CASSIVASEQYF	TGTGCCAGTAGTATAGTGGCCAGCGAGCAGTACTTC
TRBV19	TRBJ1-2	once	TRBD1	CASKEFSTGGVYGYTF	TGTGCCAGTAAGGAATTTTCGACAGGGGGCGTCTATGGCTACACCTTC
TRBV11-2	TRBJ1-1	-	TRBD1	CASSISTGAEAFF	TGTGCCAGCAGCATCTCGACAGGGGCTGAAGCTTTCTTT
TRBV30	TRBJ1-5	-	-	CAWSVLQGVQPQHF	TGTGCCTGGAGTGTACTCCAGGGTGTCCAGCCCCAGCATTTT
TRBV6-5	TRBJ2-7	-	-	CASSYSGGLKNYEQYF	TGTGCCAGCAGTTACTCGGGGGGATTGAAGAACTACGAGCAGTACTTC
TRBV4-1	TRBJ1-1	-	-	CASSQEPGDETEAFF	TGCGCCAGCAGCCAAGAACCAGGGGATGAGACTGAAGCTTTCTTT
TRBV5-6	TRBJ2-7	-	TRBD2	CASSFQGGRAYEQYF	TGTGCCAGCAGCTTTCAGGGCGGGAGGGCCTACGAGCAGTACTTC
TRBV5-1	TRBJ2-7	-	TRBD1	CASSKGDSTYEQYF	TGCGCCAGCAGCAAGGGGGACAGCACCTACGAGCAGTACTTC
TRBV5-1	TRBJ1-6	-	-	CAIQERGSPLHF	TGCGCCATCCAGGAAAGGGGTTCACCCCTCCACTTT
TRBV15	TRBJ2-3	-	-	CATSRAGPGVDTQYF	TGTGCCACCAGCAGAGCTGGGCCCGGGGTAGATACGCAGTATTTT
TRBV15	TRBJ2-1	-	TRBD2	CATSSIPPLAGGNNEQFF	TGTGCCACCAGCTCCATTCCTCCCCTAGCGGGGGGGAACAATGAGCAGTTCTTC
TRBV19	TRBJ2-5	-	TRBD1	CASSGPGTGVETQYF	TGTGCCAGTAGTGGCCCCGGGACAGGGGTCGAGACCCAGTACTTC
TRBV20-1	TRBJ2-1	-	-	CSASRSLTAVF	TGCAGTGCTAGTAGATCCCTTACTGCGGTCTTC
TRBV15	TRBJ2-7	few	-	CATSRQGIGYYEQYF	TGTGCCACCAGCAGACAGGGTATAGGTTATTACGAGCAGTACTTC
TRBV13	TRBJ2-5	-	-	CASSRRGTQYF	TGTGCCAGCAGCAGACGGGGGACCCAGTACTTC
TRBV5-4	TRBJ1-2	once	TRBD1	CASSSSRGRDYGYTF	TGTGCCAGCAGCTCCTCCAGGGGGCGGGACTATGGCTACACCTTC
TRBV6-1	TRBJ2-6	-	-	CASSEGSSGANVLTF	TGTGCCAGCAGTGAGGGGAGCTCTGGGGCCAACGTCCTGACTTTC
TRBV11-3	TRBJ2-5	-	-	CASSSSDRETQYF	TGTGCCAGCAGCTCCAGCGATAGAGAGACCCAGTACTTC
TRBV2	TRBJ2-7	-	TRBD2	CASASGGYEQYF	TGTGCCAGCGCTAGCGGGGGCTACGAGCAGTACTTC
TRBV2	TRBJ2-3	-	TRBD2	CASSQEGAAGGSTDTQYF	TGTGCCAGCAGCCAAGAGGGTGCAGCGGGGGGTAGCACAGATACGCAGTATTTT
TRBV5-1	TRBJ2-7	-	TRBD2	CASSFGRGGPFDEQYF	TGCGCCAGCAGCTTCGGGCGGGGGGGCCCTTTCGACGAGCAGTACTTC
TRBV5-4	TRBJ2-1	-	TRBD2	CASSFGGRSYNEQFF	TGTGCCAGCAGCTTCGGCGGGAGGTCCTACAATGAGCAGTTCTTC
TRBV27	TRBJ2-1	-	TRBD1	CASSLSVGQVYHEQFF	TGTGCCAGCAGTTTATCTGTGGGACAGGTTTACCATGAGCAGTTCTTC
TRBV11-1	TRBJ2-5	-	-	CASSLGASGFQETQYF	TGTGCCAGCAGCTTAGGAGCTTCGGGGTTCCAAGAGACCCAGTACTTC
TRBV4-1	TRBJ1-5	-	TRBD1	CASSQVQGNQPQHF	TGCGCCAGCAGCCAAGTACAGGGGAATCAGCCCCAGCATTTT
TRBV4-3	TRBJ2-5	-	TRBD2	CASSLRLAPGETQYF	TGCGCCAGCAGCCTAAGACTAGCCCCGGGGGAGACCCAGTACTTC
TRBV5-4	TRBJ2-1	-	TRBD2	CASSLKLAGGNEQFF	TGTGCCAGCAGCTTGAAACTAGCGGGGGGCAATGAGCAGTTCTTC
TRBV7-8	TRBJ2-1	-	TRBD2	CASSSSLAGGFHNEQFF	TGTGCCAGCAGCTCCTCACTAGCGGGAGGATTCCACAATGAGCAGTTCTTC
TRBV4-3	TRBJ1-4	-	TRBD1	CASSQEQTGDEKLFF	TGCGCCAGCAGCCAAGAACAGACAGGGGATGAAAAACTGTTTTTT
TRBV7-8	TRBJ2-2	-	TRBD2	CASSLDRGRGNTGELFF	TGTGCCAGCAGCTTAGATCGTGGGAGGGGGAACACCGGGGAGCTGTTTTTT
TRBV29-1	TRBJ2-2	-	TRBD1	CSAIQGAYGELFF	TGCAGCGCAATCCAGGGGGCATACGGGGAGCTGTTTTTT